This TCR beta chain was captured by sequencing in a study of blood T cell repertoires in COVID-19. Study as a whole: COVID-19 samples from acute and convalescent phases originated in the United States, Italy and Spain. In each case, the material was cDNA or gDNA derived from T cells, B-cell-depleted T cells, or PBMCs.

The CDR3 length is 17 residues. V was trimmed by 0 bases and J by 2 bases, leaving 16 bases between them. Germline CDR1 and CDR2: LGHNA and YNFKEQ. Per the original data handling: Estimation of nucleated cell counts was performed using reference gene primer amplification. Produced via immunoSEQ multiplex PCR; TCRdb's table is partial and in-frame only. D and trimming come from the DNA, and the V and J calls and clone size come from that table. The sample includes around 11,000 clones, roughly 85% seen only once; the top ten take approximately 24%. This sequence originates from a man aged 30 to 39 with active or convalescent COVID-19. The sequencing input was peripheral blood. The V and J genes are TRBV4-2 and TRBJ2-5; D is unclear. Here the CDR3 reads CASSQDWSGEEQETQYF. CDR3 bases: TGTGCCAGCAGCCAAGATTGGAGTGGAGAGGAACAAGAGACCCAGTACTTC.